These 32 T cell receptor beta chains came from one sample sequenced in a study of blood T cell repertoires in COVID-19. Sequenced by immunoSEQ multiplex PCR; TCRdb stores in-frame clones only, minus some. The profile shows fewer than 200,000 clones, around nine tenths of them singletons. Sequencing was done on a sample of peripheral blood. Every receptor here comes from a man in his fifties or sixties with active or convalescent COVID-19.

This sequence joins TRBV18 and TRBJ1-6; maybe TRBD1 (5 bases). V lost 4 bases, J lost 0 bases, and 10 bases lay in between. This CDR3 spans 16 amino acids. The germline CDR1 and CDR2 sequences are KGHSH and LQKENI. DNA of the CDR3: TGTGCCAGCTCACTGGACATTAGCTCCTATAATTCACCCCTCCACTTT. Its protein product is CASSLDISSYNSPLHF.

The chain is built from TRBV18 and TRBJ2-7; D gene ambiguous. The length of the CDR3 is 12 residues. CDR1 and CDR2 from the germline V gene are KGHSH and LQKENI. Trimming removed 1 base at V and 5 bases at J, with 6 bases between. CDR3 protein: CASSPLRDEQYF. CDR3 DNA: TGTGCCAGCTCACCACTCCGGGACGAGCAGTACTTC.

V is TRBV7-6 and J is TRBJ1-1; D not resolved. The CDR3 has 14 amino acids. Looked up from germline, CDR1 is SGHVS and CDR2 is FNYEAQ. V dropped 3 bases and J dropped 0 bases, with 8 bases sitting between them. In DNA form, the CDR3 reads TGTGCCAGCAGCTTCCCGGGTTTGAACACTGAAGCTTTCTTT. Translation: CASSFPGLNTEAFF.

The genes are TRBV20-1 and TRBJ2-5; D is uncertain. The CDR3 length is 9 residues. The germline V and J ends were trimmed by 7 bases and 5 bases, with 5 bases remaining between them. The germline gives CDR1 DFQATT, CDR2 SNEGSKA (reference sequence). Written as DNA, the CDR3 is TGCAGTGTCCCGGAGACCCAGTACTTC. Amino acid sequence: CSVPETQYF.

The rearrangement uses TRBV27 and TRBJ1-5, with 7 bases identical to TRBD1. The CDR3 is made up of 14 amino acids. The V and J ends lost 4 bases and 7 bases, in that order; junction bases with no gene match: 7. Germline V lookup: CDR1 MNHEY, CDR2 SMNVEV (reference sequence). The CDR3 sequence: CASSSGQSGQPQHF. In DNA, the CDR3 is TGTGCCAGCAGTTCGGGACAGTCTGGGCAGCCCCAGCATTTT.

This chain connects TRBV12-3 or TRBV12-4 to TRBJ1-1, with 7 positions matching TRBD1. The J segment lost 7 bases and the V segment lost 1 base, leaving 0 bases of the junction unmatched. This CDR3 comprises 12 residues. The CDR3 DNA reads as TGTGCCAGCAGTTTAGGGACAGGTGAAGCTTTCTTT. Translating gives CASSLGTGEAFF.

The V gene is TRBV7-8, the J gene TRBJ2-2; TRBD2 might be the D (6 bases). CDR3 size: 16 residues. Germline values: CDR1 SGHVS, CDR2 FQNEAQ. Deletions cut 1 base from V and 1 base from J, with 10 bases between. The CDR3 coding sequence is TGTGCCAGCAGCTTAGGGGTAGCGGTGAACACCGGGGAGCTGTTTTTT. It yields the protein CASSLGVAVNTGELFF.

The V and J genes are TRBV25-1 and TRBJ2-7; D ambiguous. Trimming stripped 1 base from V and 3 bases from J, with 4 bases between. Germline CDR1 and CDR2: MGHDK and SYGVNS. This CDR3 is 12 amino acids long. CDR3 in DNA: TGTGCCAGCAGTGAATCAGTCTACGAGCAGTACTTC. This gives the protein CASSESVYEQYF.

The CDR3 sequence is CASSLSTSGGNTQYF. CDR3 coding DNA: TGTGCCAGCAGTTTATCAACTAGCGGAGGTAATACGCAGTATTTT. The V call is TRBV27, the J call TRBJ2-3, with 8 bases identical to TRBD2. Germline V gene data show CDR1 as MNHEY and CDR2 as SMNVEV (reference sequence). The CDR3 is 15 amino acids. The V gene end was trimmed by 0 bases and the J gene end by 7 bases; junction bases not matched to a gene: 6.

J is TRBJ1-2 and V is TRBV13; unclear D gene. Germline loops: CDR1 PRHDT, CDR2 FYEKMQ (reference sequence). The CDR3 is 16 residues long. V was shortened by 1 base and J by 4 bases, with 16 bases between the two germline ends. In DNA form, the CDR3 reads TGTGCCAGCAGCTTAGTAACATGGCGGTCCTCCTATGGCTACACCTTC. Its protein product is CASSLVTWRSSYGYTF.

V usage is TRBV5-1 and J usage is TRBJ1-2, with TRBD1 matching over 7 bases. CDR1 is SGHRS and CDR2 is YFSETQ in the germline V gene. V gave up 2 bases and J gave up 2 bases; unmatched junction bases: 6. The CDR3 extends over 15 amino acids. The CDR3 here is CASSFRGQHNYGYTF. The CDR3, as DNA: TGCGCCAGCAGCTTTAGGGGGCAGCACAACTATGGCTACACCTTC.

The rearrangement joins TRBV24-1 to TRBJ1-2, with TRBD1 matching 9 bases. V was clipped by 0 bases and J by 7 bases; unmatched bases: 17. CDR1 is KGHDR and CDR2 is SFDVKD in the germline V gene. This CDR3 contains 19 residues. CDR3 sequence (DNA): TGTGCCACCAGTGATTTGCAAGGACAGGGGCGTCGGAGGTCCCGTGGCTACACCTTC. This codes for CATSDLQGQGRRRSRGYTF.

V gene TRBV15 combines with J gene TRBJ2-3; maybe TRBD2 (5 bases). V shed 0 bases and J shed 2 bases, with 12 bases lying between them. The CDR3 length is 16 residues. The V gene's germline CDR1 is LNHNV and CDR2 YYDKDF (reference sequence). The CDR3 sequence: CATSRDSGGSTDTQYF. CDR3 sequence (DNA): TGTGCCACCAGCAGAGATTCCGGCGGGTCCACAGATACGCAGTATTTT.

The chain couples TRBV27 to TRBJ2-2; 7 bases map to TRBD1. The CDR3 consists of 16 residues. V lost 3 bases to trimming and J lost 7 bases; unmatched junction nucleotides: 11. The V gene's germline CDR1 is MNHEY and CDR2 SMNVEV (reference sequence). The CDR3 bases are TGTGCCAGCAGTTTTGGCCCAACAGGGGTACGCGGGGAGCTGTTTTTT. Protein sequence: CASSFGPTGVRGELFF.

The chain uses TRBV9 and TRBJ2-2; 9 bases map to TRBD1. There are 16 residues in the CDR3. Germline assignment: CDR1 SGDLS and CDR2 YYNGEE. V trimming: 1 base; J trimming: 3 bases; junction bases outside the gene matches: 4. The DNA of the CDR3 is TGTGCCAGCAGCGTATTTAGGACAGGGGACACCGGGGAGCTGTTTTTT. Its protein is CASSVFRTGDTGELFF.

This chain links TRBV7-3 with TRBJ2-3, with D possibly TRBD2 on 7 matching bases. Trimming pared 2 bases from V and 3 bases from J, leaving 12 bases between. The CDR3 length is 15 residues. In germline, CDR1 is SGHTA, CDR2 FQGTGA. CDR3 loop: CASSLLGGPTDTQYF. The CDR3, as DNA: TGTGCCAGCAGCTTATTGGGGGGGCCAACAGATACGCAGTATTTT. The complete variable domain, with remaining parts taken from reference TRBV7-3 and TRBJ2-3, reads GAGVSQTPSNKVTEKGKYVELRCDPISGHTALYWYRQSLGQGPEFLIYFQGTGAADDSGLPNDRFFAVRPEGSVSTLKIQRTERGDSAVYLCASSLLGGPTDTQYFGPGTRLTVL.

The chain combines TRBV4-2 with TRBJ2-1, with TRBD2 matching 10 bases. Trimming at V came to 0 bases and at J to 2 bases, leaving 4 bases not matched to a gene. CDR1 is LGHNA and CDR2 is YNFKEQ in the germline V gene. The CDR3 has 17 amino acids. The CDR3 DNA reads as TGTGCCAGCAGCCAAGAGCCCGGGACTAGCGCCTACAATGAGCAGTTCTTC. It yields the protein CASSQEPGTSAYNEQFF.

The chain is built from TRBV19 and TRBJ1-5, with TRBD1 as a possible D gene (5 bases). Germline CDR1 reads LNHDA; CDR2 reads SQIVND (reference sequence). Deletions cut 1 base from V and 0 bases from J, with 13 bases between. CDR3 length: 17 amino acids. CDR3: CASSIGPDSYSNQPQHF. Here the CDR3 DNA reads TGTGCCAGTAGTATAGGCCCAGACAGCTATAGCAATCAGCCCCAGCATTTT.

This chain joins TRBV5-5 and TRBJ2-5; D perhaps matches TRBD1 (5 bases). This CDR3 has 13 residues. Germline lookup yields CDR1 SGHKS and CDR2 YYEKEE (reference sequence). V lost 4 bases, J lost 1 base, and 8 bases lay in between. CDR3 nucleotide sequence: TGTGCCAGCAGCCTGGGGCCCCAAGAGACCCAGTACTTC. Protein: CASSLGPQETQYF.

This clone was seen only a few times. The V gene is TRBV5-4, the J gene TRBJ2-6; 9 bases are a match to TRBD1. The length of the CDR3 is 16 residues. From germline, CDR1 is SGHNT and CDR2 YYREEE (reference sequence). The V segment lost 4 bases and the J segment 2 bases; nucleotides outside the gene matches: 4. This chain's CDR3 is CASSGTGGAGANVLTF. The CDR3 DNA reads as TGTGCCAGCAGCGGTACAGGGGGCGCTGGGGCCAACGTCCTGACTTTC.

This rearrangement joins TRBV11-2 to TRBJ2-7, with a weak D call TRBD2 (6 bases). Deletions cut 3 bases from V and 7 bases from J, with 16 bases between. Germline values: CDR1 SGHAT, CDR2 FQNNGV. The CDR3 covers 14 residues. The CDR3, as DNA: TGTGCCAGCAGCTTCGGGACTGGGGAAGGGGAGCAGTACTTC. Its translation: CASSFGTGEGEQYF.

This chain joins TRBV11-2 and TRBJ2-7; the match to TRBD1 covers 7 bases. The CDR3 is made up of 14 amino acids. The V gene's germline CDR1 is SGHAT and CDR2 FQNNGV. Germline trimming cut 5 bases from V and 7 bases from J; bases unmatched to any gene: 11. CDR3 residues: CASSHPDRAWEQYF. The CDR3 DNA reads as TGTGCCAGCAGCCACCCCGACAGGGCTTGGGAGCAGTACTTC.

The V and J genes are TRBV7-6 and TRBJ2-7, with TRBD2 as a possible D gene (7 bases). Germline V lookup: CDR1 SGHVS, CDR2 FNYEAQ. V lost 1 base and J lost 5, with 15 bases in between. This CDR3 is 15 amino acids long. The DNA for the CDR3 is TGTGCCAGCAGCTTAGGGGGGGGCCTCGGGAACGAGCAGTACTTC. This codes for CASSLGGGLGNEQYF.

This clone was detected once. The CDR3 nucleotides are TGTGCCAGCAGCCCGAGTCTTCAGGGCTCCCTTGGCTACACCTTC. Translating it yields CASSPSLQGSLGYTF. The genes are TRBV7-9 and TRBJ1-2; D might be TRBD1 (5 bases). The CDR3 runs to 15 residues. The V end was cut by 5 bases, the J end by 7 bases, with 20 bases between. Germline lookup yields CDR1 SEHNR and CDR2 FQNEAQ (reference sequence).

The CDR3 DNA sequence: TGTGCCAGCAGCTTAGCTCCCCACAATCAGCCCCAGCATTTT. Amino acids: CASSLAPHNQPQHF. This chain connects TRBV7-2 to TRBJ1-5, with unresolved D. Per germline, CDR1 SGHTA and CDR2 FQGNSA. The CDR3 runs 14 residues. V lost 0 bases to trimming and J lost 3 bases, with 6 bases between them.

This chain uses TRBV15 with TRBJ1-2, with D possibly matching TRBD1 (5 bases). V lost 1 base, J lost 1 base, and 13 bases lay in between. The CDR3 loop spans 16 amino acids. Germline V gene sequence: CDR1 LNHNV, CDR2 YYDKDF (reference sequence). This chain's CDR3 is CATSRAVEGDNYGYTF. The CDR3 DNA follows: TGTGCCACCAGCAGAGCCGTGGAAGGGGATAACTATGGCTACACCTTC. The full variable domain, with the rest looked up from reference TRBV15 and TRBJ1-2, is DAMVIQNPRYQVTQFGKPVTLSCSQTLNHNVMYWYQQKSSQAPKLLFHYYDKDFNNEADTPDNFQSRRPNTSFCFLDIRSPGLGDTAMYLCATSRAVEGDNYGYTFGSGTRLTVV.

The chain combines TRBV2 with TRBJ1-2; no firm D call. The CDR3 has 12 amino acids. Trimming removed 3 bases from V and 4 bases from J, with 6 bases in between. Germline loops: CDR1 SNHLY, CDR2 FYNNEI. CDR3 coding DNA: TGTGCCAGCAGTGACGGGGTCTATGGCTACACCTTC. This sequence encodes CASSDGVYGYTF.

The chain has TRBV21-1 and TRBJ1-3. TRBV21-1 counts as a pseudogene. The CDR3 is made up of 16 amino acids. Here the CDR3 reads CASSTLRDSKGNTIYF. The CDR3 DNA reads TGTGCCAGCAGCACCCTCCGGGACTCCAAGGGAAACACCATATATTTT.

This chain connects TRBV18 to TRBJ1-5; 11 nucleotides agree with TRBD1. V shed 6 bases, J shed 5 bases, and the junction held 6 bases outside the gene matches. Per germline, CDR1 KGHSH and CDR2 LQKENI. The length of the CDR3 is 15 residues. CDR3 sequence: CASSRGTGGDQPQHF. The CDR3 region has the DNA TGTGCCAGCTCGCGTGGGACAGGGGGGGATCAGCCCCAGCATTTT.

This chain links TRBV25-1 with TRBJ2-4, with D possibly matching TRBD2 (6 bases). Trimming stripped 2 bases from V and 0 bases from J, with 8 bases between. The CDR3 has 15 residues. Germline V lookup: CDR1 MGHDK, CDR2 SYGVNS. The CDR3 protein is CASSEAGGAKNIQYF. The CDR3, as DNA: TGTGCCAGCAGTGAAGCCGGGGGAGCCAAAAACATTCAGTACTTC.

This chain connects TRBV6-2 or TRBV6-3 to TRBJ1-5, with D unresolved. The CDR3 extends over 13 amino acids. Trimming cost V 2 bases and J 9 bases, with 11 bases left between them. Germline V gene lookup returns CDR1 MNHEY and CDR2 SVGEGT. The DNA of the CDR3 is TGTGCCAGCAGTTACCCGGAGCCGGGGCCCCAGCATTTT. Amino acid sequence: CASSYPEPGPQHF.

The gene calls are TRBV19 and TRBJ2-1; 14 nucleotides agree with TRBD2. The CDR3 extends over 15 amino acids. V lost 3 bases, J lost 9 bases, and 4 bases stayed unmatched. Germline loops: CDR1 LNHDA, CDR2 SQIVND (reference sequence). The CDR3 DNA reads TGTGCCAGTAGTATGGTGGGACTAGCGGGGGTTGAGCAGTTCTTC. Its translation: CASSMVGLAGVEQFF.